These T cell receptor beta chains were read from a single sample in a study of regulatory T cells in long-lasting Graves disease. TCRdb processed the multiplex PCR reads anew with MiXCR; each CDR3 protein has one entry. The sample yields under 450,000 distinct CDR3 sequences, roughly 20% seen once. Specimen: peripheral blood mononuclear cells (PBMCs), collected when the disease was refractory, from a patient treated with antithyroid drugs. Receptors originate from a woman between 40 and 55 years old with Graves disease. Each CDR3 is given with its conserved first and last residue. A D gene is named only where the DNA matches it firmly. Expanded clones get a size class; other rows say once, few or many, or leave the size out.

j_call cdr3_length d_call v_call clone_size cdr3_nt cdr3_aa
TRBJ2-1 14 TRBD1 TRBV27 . TGTGCCAGCAGTCCAAGGGACAGCGCCAATGAGCAGTTCTTC CASSPRDSANEQFF
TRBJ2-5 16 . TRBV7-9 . TGTGCCAGCAGCTTTTCGGAAATAACTAACCAAGAGACCCAGTACTTC CASSFSEITNQETQYF
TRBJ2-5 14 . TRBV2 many TGTGCCAGCTCAGGGGTAAGGGGCGATGAGACCCAGTACTTC CASSGVRGDETQYF
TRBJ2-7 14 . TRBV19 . TGTGCCAGTAGTATACACGGGAGTAAGGACGAGCAGTACTTC CASSIHGSKDEQYF
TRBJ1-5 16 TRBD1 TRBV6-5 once TGTGCCAGCAGTTATTCAAACAGGGGAGGGGATCAGCCCCAGCATTTT CASSYSNRGGDQPQHF
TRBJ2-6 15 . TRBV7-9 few TGTGCCAGCAGCTTCCCGGGCTCTGGGGCCAACGTCCTGACTTTC CASSFPGSGANVLTF
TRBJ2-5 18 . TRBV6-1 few TGTGCCAGCAGTGAACCGACGAGGTGGACCAAGGGTCAAGAGACCCAGTACTTC CASSEPTRWTKGQETQYF
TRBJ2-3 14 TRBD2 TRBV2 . TGTGCCAGCAGGCTAGCGGTGGGCACAGATACGCAGTATTTT CASRLAVGTDTQYF
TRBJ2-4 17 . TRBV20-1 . TGCAGTGCTAGAGGCCCTATTCTCTTCCTAGCCAAAAACATTCAGTACTTC CSARGPILFLAKNIQYF
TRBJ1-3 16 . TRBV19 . TGTGCCAGTAGTCTCGGCAGGGGCTACGTGGGAAACACCATATATTTT CASSLGRGYVGNTIYF
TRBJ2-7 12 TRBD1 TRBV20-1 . TGCAGCCTGCGACAGGGGGCGCGTGAGCAGTACTTC CSLRQGAREQYF
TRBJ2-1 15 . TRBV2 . TGTGCCAGCAGCCAAGATCCACAGAAGTGCAATGAGCAGTTCTTC CASSQDPQKCNEQFF
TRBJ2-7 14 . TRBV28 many TGTGCCAGCAGTCCAACTCAGGTTTCCTACGAGCAGTACTTC CASSPTQVSYEQYF
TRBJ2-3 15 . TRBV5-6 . TGTGCCAGCAGCTTCCGTGGGAGTAAGATGGATACGCAGTATTTT CASSFRGSKMDTQYF
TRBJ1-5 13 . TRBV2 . TGTGCCAGCAGTGAAGGTGGGGTGTCGGCCCAGCATTTT CASSEGGVSAQHF
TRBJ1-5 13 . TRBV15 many TGTGCCACCAGCAGAGACAGGGTTCAGCCCCAGCATTTT CATSRDRVQPQHF
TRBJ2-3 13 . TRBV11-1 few TGTGCCAGCAGCTTCTCGCCTCCGGAAACGCAGTATTTT CASSFSPPETQYF
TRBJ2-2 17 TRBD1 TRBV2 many TGTGCCAGCAGCGTACTTCCGGGACAGTCGAACACCGGGGAGCTGTTTTTT CASSVLPGQSNTGELFF
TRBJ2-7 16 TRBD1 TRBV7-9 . TGTGCCAGCAGCTTTTTGCCAGGGGGTCGGGGATACGAGCAGTACTTC CASSFLPGGRGYEQYF
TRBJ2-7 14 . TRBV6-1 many TGTGCCAGCAGCCAGGACACTGCCACTAGACGGCCGTACTTC CASSQDTATRRPYF
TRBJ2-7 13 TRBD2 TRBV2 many TGTGCCAGCAGTGAAGGATTGGGGAGGGCCCCGTACTTC CASSEGLGRAPYF
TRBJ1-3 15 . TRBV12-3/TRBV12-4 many TGTGCCAGCAGTTTGGAGTTTGGCGCTGGAAACACCATATATTTT CASSLEFGAGNTIYF
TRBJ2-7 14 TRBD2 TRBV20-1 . TGCAGTGCTAGGAAGACTAGCGGGAGCTACGAGCAGTACTTC CSARKTSGSYEQYF
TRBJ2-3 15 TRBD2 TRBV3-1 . TGTGCCAGCAGCCTTAGCGGGAGAAGCTCAGATACGCAGTATTTT CASSLSGRSSDTQYF
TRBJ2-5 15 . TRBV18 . TGTGCCAGCTCACCAAGACCGACAGCCCAAGAGACCCAGTACTTC CASSPRPTAQETQYF